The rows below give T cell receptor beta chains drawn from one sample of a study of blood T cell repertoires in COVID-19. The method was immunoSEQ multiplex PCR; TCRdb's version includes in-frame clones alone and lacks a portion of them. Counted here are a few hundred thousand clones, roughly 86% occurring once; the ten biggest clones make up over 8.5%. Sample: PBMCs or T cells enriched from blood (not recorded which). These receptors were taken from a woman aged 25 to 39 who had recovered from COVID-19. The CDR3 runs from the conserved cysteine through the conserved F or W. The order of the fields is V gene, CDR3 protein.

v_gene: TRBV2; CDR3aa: CASSEWGGGAYNEQFF
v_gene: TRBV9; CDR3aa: CASSLSQGRETQYF
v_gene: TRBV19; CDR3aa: CASSITRDYEQYF
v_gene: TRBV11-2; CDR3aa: CASSSTGGGYTEAFF
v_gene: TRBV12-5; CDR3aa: CASGLVLGQDYNEQFF
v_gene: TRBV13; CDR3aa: CASSLAKSYEQYF
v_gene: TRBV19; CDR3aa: CATSSGRSYNEQFF
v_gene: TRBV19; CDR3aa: CASSIYSTGELFF
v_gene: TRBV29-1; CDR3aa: CSAPRGLWNTEAFF
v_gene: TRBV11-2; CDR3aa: CASNPVGGTSGNTIYF
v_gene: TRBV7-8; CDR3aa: CASSLTSGANVLTF
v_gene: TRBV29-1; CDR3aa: CSVVEGVGNQPQHF
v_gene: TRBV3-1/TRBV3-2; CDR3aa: CASSQARTGMNTEAFF
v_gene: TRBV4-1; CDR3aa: CASSWARLAGGLTDTQYF
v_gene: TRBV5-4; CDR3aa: CASSLITSGKPYEQYF
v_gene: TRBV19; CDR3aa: CASSPTGGGPGNTIYF
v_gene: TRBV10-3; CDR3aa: CAIRAGGLGDGYTF
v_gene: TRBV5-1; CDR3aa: CASSLEPGSYNSPLHF
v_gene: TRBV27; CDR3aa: CASSPTGHPNYGYTF
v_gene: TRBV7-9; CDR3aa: CASSIRVGAQETQYF
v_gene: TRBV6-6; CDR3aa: CASSYLGQGEAYEQYF
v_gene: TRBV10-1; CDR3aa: CASSDWRGLDTEAFF
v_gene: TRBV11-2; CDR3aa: CASSLYSRGTEAFF
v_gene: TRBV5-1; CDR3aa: CASSAGLAGTGELFF
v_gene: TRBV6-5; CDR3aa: CASINSGGPNTEAFF
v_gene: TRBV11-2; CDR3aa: CASSTDRGTEAFF
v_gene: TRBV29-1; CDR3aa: CSGSGGENTEAFF
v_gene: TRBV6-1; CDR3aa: CASSEQGYNEQFF
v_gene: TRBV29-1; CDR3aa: CSVTGQGPNEQYF
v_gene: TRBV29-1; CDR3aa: CSASLGPSSYNEQFF
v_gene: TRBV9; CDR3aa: CASSVGTGVSGNTIYF
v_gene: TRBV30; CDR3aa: CAWTRADLTSGKRRGGELFF
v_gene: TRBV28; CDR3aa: CASSFGGHYGQPQHF
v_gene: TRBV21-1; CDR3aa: CASSLRTGPGVGNQPQHF
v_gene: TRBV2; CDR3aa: CASSEGAGGPRGANVLTF
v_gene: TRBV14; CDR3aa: CASSQGGGGYETQYF
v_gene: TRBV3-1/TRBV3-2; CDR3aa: CASSHPGGVGSNEKLFF
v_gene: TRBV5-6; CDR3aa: CASSWGPSYEQYF
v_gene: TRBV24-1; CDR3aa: CATSDPGTSGSFEQFF
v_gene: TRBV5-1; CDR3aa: CASSLRGINYEQYF
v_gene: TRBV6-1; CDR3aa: CAISEQANNNEAFF